These 4 T cell receptor beta chains share one sample of origin, sequenced in a study of T cells in Graves' hyperthyroidism and ophthalmopathy. RNA transcripts were the template for amplifying TCR beta CDR3 regions. A first-round RT-PCR of the TCR CDR3 used the HTBI primer set. TCRdb re-called the multiplex PCR reads with MiXCR, one entry per CDR3 protein. The sample shows roughly 400,000 distinct CDR3 sequences, around 15% of them seen only once. The sample taken for sequencing was blood. The receptors originated from a man between 50 and 59 years old with Graves' ophthalmopathy.

Ten or more counts support this clonotype. V gene TRBV2 combines with J gene TRBJ1-4; D is perhaps TRBD1 (6 bases). The CDR3 is 16 amino acids. Germline values: CDR1 SNHLY, CDR2 FYNNEI. V was trimmed by 5 bases and J by 0 bases, leaving 13 bases between them. Written as DNA, the CDR3 is TGTGCCAGCAGTCCTTCTCGGACAGCAACTAATGAAAAACTGTTTTTT. This gives the protein CASSPSRTATNEKLFF.

This clonotype has ten or more counts. This chain connects TRBV30 to TRBJ2-3; no clear D. In germline, CDR1 is GTSNPN, CDR2 SVGIG (reference sequence). V lost 1 base and J 4 bases, leaving 3 bases between the germline ends. The CDR3 spans 11 residues. CDR3 sequence reads: CAWSAADTQYF. The CDR3 bases are TGTGCCTGGAGTGCGGCAGATACGCAGTATTTT.

This chain uses TRBV30 with TRBJ2-7; TRBD1 matches at 8 bases. The CDR3 covers 14 residues. From germline, CDR1 is GTSNPN and CDR2 SVGIG (reference sequence). The V and J ends lost 3 bases and 3 bases, in that order; junction bases with no gene match: 7. In DNA, the CDR3 is TGTGCCTGGAGCGGGGTCAGGGGGCGCTACGAGCAGTACTTC. Its translation: CAWSGVRGRYEQYF.

This clonotype has at least ten counts. The J gene is TRBJ1-4, the V gene TRBV29-1; TRBD1 is a possible D gene (6 bases). The CDR3 has 14 amino acids. Germline V gene sequence: CDR1 SQVTM, CDR2 ANQGSEA. V gave up 0 bases and J gave up 8 bases, with 13 bases separating them. Here the CDR3 reads CSVEDHREGEKLFF. The CDR3 bases are TGCAGCGTTGAAGATCACAGGGAAGGCGAAAAACTGTTTTTT.